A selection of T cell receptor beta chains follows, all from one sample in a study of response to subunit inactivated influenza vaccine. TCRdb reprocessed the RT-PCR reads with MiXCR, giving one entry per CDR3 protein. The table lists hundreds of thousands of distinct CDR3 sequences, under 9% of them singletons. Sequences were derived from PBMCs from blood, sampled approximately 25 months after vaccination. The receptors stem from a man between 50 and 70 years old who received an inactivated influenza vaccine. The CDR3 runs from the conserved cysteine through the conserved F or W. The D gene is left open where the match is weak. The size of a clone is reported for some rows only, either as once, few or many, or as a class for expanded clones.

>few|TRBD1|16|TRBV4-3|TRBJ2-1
TGCGCCAGCAGCCAAGACGGACAGGGGGCGTTCAATGAGCAGTTCTTC
CASSQDGQGAFNEQFF
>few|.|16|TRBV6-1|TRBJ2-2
TGTGCCAGCAGGGGAACCGGGACATTTGGCACCGGGGAGCTGTTTTTT
CASRGTGTFGTGELFF
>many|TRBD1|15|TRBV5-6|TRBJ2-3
TGTGCCAGCAGCCGGGTGGGACAGGGAGGAGATACGCAGTATTTT
CASSRVGQGGDTQYF
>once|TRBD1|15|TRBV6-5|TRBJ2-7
TGTGCCAGCAGTCACGCCAGGGGGATCTCCTACGAGCAGTACTTC
CASSHARGISYEQYF
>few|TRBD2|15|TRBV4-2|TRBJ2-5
TGTGCCAGCAGCCAAGGTGCTAGCGGGGGAAAGACCCAGTACTTC
CASSQGASGGKTQYF
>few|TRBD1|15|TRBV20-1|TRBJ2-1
TGCAGTGCTGCGTTGGGGACAGGCTACTTCAATGAGCAGTTCTTC
CSAALGTGYFNEQFF
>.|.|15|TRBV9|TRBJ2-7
TGTGCCAGCAGCGTAGGTGAAGGGAGCCTGTACGAGCAGTACTTC
CASSVGEGSLYEQYF
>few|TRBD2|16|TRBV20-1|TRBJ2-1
TGCAGTGCTAGAGGGAACGGGAGGAGGTCCTACAATGAGCAGTTCTTC
CSARGNGRRSYNEQFF
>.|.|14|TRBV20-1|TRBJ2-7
TGCAGTGCTAGTCGTAAGACAGTAGGCGACGAGCAGTACTTC
CSASRKTVGDEQYF
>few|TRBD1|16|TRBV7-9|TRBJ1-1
TGTGCCAGCAGCCTAGGGACAGTCGGTGGCCCCGAGGGGGCTTTCTTT
CASSLGTVGGPEGAFF
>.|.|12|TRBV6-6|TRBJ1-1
TGTGCCAGCAGTAACTGGGGCTGGGGAGCTTTCTTT
CASSNWGWGAFF
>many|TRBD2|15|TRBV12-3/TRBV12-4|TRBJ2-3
TGTGCCAGCAGGCTAGCGGGGGTTAGCACAGATACGCAGTATTTT
CASRLAGVSTDTQYF
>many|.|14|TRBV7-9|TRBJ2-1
TGTGCCAGCAGCTTAGTTTCTGGGGCAGGGTTTAAGTTCTTC
CASSLVSGAGFKFF
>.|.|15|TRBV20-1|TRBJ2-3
TGCAGTGCTAGAGTCGGGGCGACGGGCACAGATACGCAGTATTTT
CSARVGATGTDTQYF
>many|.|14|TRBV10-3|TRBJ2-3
TGTGCCATAGGGACATCCAGGAGCACAGATACGCAGTATTTT
CAIGTSRSTDTQYF
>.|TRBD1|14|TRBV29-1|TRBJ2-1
TGCAGCGTTGAAGATCAGGACAGGGGCTATGAGCAGTTCTTC
CSVEDQDRGYEQFF
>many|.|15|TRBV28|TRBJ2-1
TGTGCCAGCAGCCCGGCCGGGACTCTAGGAAATGAGCAGTTCTTC
CASSPAGTLGNEQFF
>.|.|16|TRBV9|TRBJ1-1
TGTGCCAGCAGCGTAGGGCCCAACGGGGCGAACACTGAAGCTTTCTTT
CASSVGPNGANTEAFF
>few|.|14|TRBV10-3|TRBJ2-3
TGTGCCATCAGTAGAGGACAGAGCACAGATACGCAGTATTTT
CAISRGQSTDTQYF
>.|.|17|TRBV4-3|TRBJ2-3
TGCGCCAGCAGCCACACTGCGACAGGCCTTAGCACAGATACGCAGTATTTT
CASSHTATGLSTDTQYF
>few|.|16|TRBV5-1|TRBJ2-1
TGCGCCAGCAGCGGGGGGACTTTCAGCTCCTACAATGAGCAGTTCTTC
CASSGGTFSSYNEQFF
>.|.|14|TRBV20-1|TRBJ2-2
TGCAGTGCTGTGGGGGGGCCGGGGACCGGGGAGCTGTTTTTT
CSAVGGPGTGELFF